This note documents a single T cell receptor beta chain sequence. The protocol was immunoSEQ multiplex PCR, while the TCRdb copy is restricted to in-frame clones and leaves out a portion. The sample records under 400,000 clones, about 87% being singletons. The data were obtained in a study of blood T cell repertoires in COVID-19. Study-wide context: Two negative PCRs, clearance, or symptom resolution were required of recovered Cohort 3 donors. In each case, the material was cDNA or gDNA derived from T cells, B-cell-depleted T cells, or PBMCs.

Ages ranged from roughly 18 to 100 years, with residence in under 25 US areas. The CDR3 runs to 14 residues. The ends were cut back, 8 bases at V and 3 bases at J, with 14 bases in the middle. Germline lookup yields CDR1 WSHSY and CDR2 SAAADI. The sample consisted of PBMCs or T cells enriched from blood (not recorded which). The clonotype comes from a man aged 35-49 years in a cohort exposed to, infected with or recovered from COVID-19 (not recorded which). The chain combines TRBV10-2 with TRBJ2-1; D is perhaps TRBD2 (6 bases). For the CDR3, the DNA is TGCGCCAGCGGCGGGACCAGAAACTACAATGAGCAGTTCTTC. Translating gives CASGGTRNYNEQFF.